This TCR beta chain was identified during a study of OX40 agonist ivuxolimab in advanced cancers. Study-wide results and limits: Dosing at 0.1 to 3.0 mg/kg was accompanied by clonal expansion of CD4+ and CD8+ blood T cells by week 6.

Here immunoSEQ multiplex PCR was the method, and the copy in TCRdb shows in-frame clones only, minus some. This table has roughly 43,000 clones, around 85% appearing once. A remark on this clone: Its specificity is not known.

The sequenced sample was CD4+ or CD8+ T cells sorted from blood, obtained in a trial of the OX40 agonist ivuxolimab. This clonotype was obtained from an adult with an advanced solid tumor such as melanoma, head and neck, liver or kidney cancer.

DNA of the CDR3: TGCGCCAGCCGAGGGGGATCGACCTACGAGCAGTACTTC. It encodes CASRGGSTYEQYF. The chain combines TRBV5-1 with TRBJ2-7; weak D call: TRBD1 (6 bases). The V end was cut by 7 bases, the J end by 2 bases, with 13 bases between. CDR1 SGHRS and CDR2 YFSETQ come from the germline V gene. The CDR3 sequence is 13 residues long.